A single sample gave rise to the 11 T cell receptor beta chains below, sequenced in a study of OX40 agonist ivuxolimab in advanced cancers. Measured with immunoSEQ multiplex PCR; TCRdb has only the in-frame clones, and not every one. The sample comprises fewer than 80,000 clones, about 85% of which are singletons, and 5% to 6.5% rests with the top ten. This specimen consisted of CD4+ or CD8+ T cells sorted from blood, obtained in a trial of the OX40 agonist ivuxolimab. The receptors come from an adult with an advanced solid tumor such as melanoma, head and neck, liver or kidney cancer.

Regarding this clone: This sample includes further DNA sequences coding for the same CDR3. This chain uses TRBV6-5 with TRBJ2-7; TRBD1 aligns across 11 bases. The CDR3 contains 14 residues. J gave up 4 bases and V 2 bases, and 1 base lay outside the gene matches. The germline CDR1 and CDR2 sequences are MNHEY and SVGAGI. CDR3 residues: CASSYRDRGYEQYF. DNA for the CDR3: TGTGCCAGCAGTTACCGGGACAGGGGGTACGAGCAGTACTTC.

The chain carries TRBV7-9 and TRBJ2-7; weak D call: TRBD2 (6 bases). Trimming pared 4 bases from V and 4 bases from J, leaving 17 bases between. In germline, CDR1 is SEHNR, CDR2 FQNEAQ (reference sequence). The CDR3 consists of 15 residues. CDR3 protein: CASSSWTTFGYEQYF. CDR3 DNA: TGTGCCAGCAGCTCCTGGACTACCTTCGGGTACGAGCAGTACTTC.

The V call is TRBV7-9, the J call TRBJ1-4; perhaps TRBD1 as D (5 bases). The CDR3 consists of 14 residues. Trimming took off 0 bases at V and 8 bases at J, with 10 bases between the two ends. Per germline, CDR1 SEHNR and CDR2 FQNEAQ (reference sequence). CDR3 DNA sequence: TGTGCCAGCAGCTTAGCAGGGGACGAGGAAAAACTGTTTTTT. The encoded protein is CASSLAGDEEKLFF.

This clone appeared a few times. V is TRBV7-8 and J is TRBJ1-5; D not certain. V was trimmed by 0 bases and J by 4 bases, leaving 7 bases between them. The CDR3 has 14 residues. Germline V gives CDR1 SGHVS, CDR2 FQNEAQ. The CDR3 region is CASSLARRNQPQHF. CDR3 DNA: TGTGCCAGCAGCTTAGCAAGGAGGAATCAGCCCCAGCATTTT.

This clone was detected only once. This chain connects TRBV5-1 to TRBJ1-1, with D tentatively TRBD1 (5 bases). Germline V gene lookup returns CDR1 SGHRS and CDR2 YFSETQ. The V gene lost 1 base and the J gene lost 1 base, with 11 bases spanning the gap. This CDR3 contains 15 residues. CDR3 loop: CASSLWGVPNTEAFF. CDR3 nucleotides: TGCGCCAGCAGCTTGTGGGGCGTACCGAACACTGAAGCTTTCTTT.

In DNA, the CDR3 is TGTGCCAGTAGTATTAATCAGGGGGCGCACGGGGAGCTGTTTTTT. This encodes CASSINQGAHGELFF. J is TRBJ2-2 and V is TRBV19, with 8 bases matching TRBD1. There are 15 residues in the CDR3. V was clipped by 3 bases and J by 7 bases; unmatched bases: 7. The germline V gene has CDR1 LNHDA and CDR2 SQIVND (reference sequence).

The chain uses TRBV7-6 and TRBJ2-3; D perhaps matches TRBD1 (6 bases). The CDR3 runs to 16 residues. Trimming left V 7 bases short and J 6 bases short, with 23 bases between. Germline values: CDR1 SGHVS, CDR2 FNYEAQ. CDR3 nucleotide sequence: TGTGCCAGCACCCCCTCGGGGACACCGGCCGTGGATACGCAGTATTTT. This codes for CASTPSGTPAVDTQYF.

The CDR3 nucleotides are TGTGCCAGCAGCTTACCACTCGGGGTGGGGGGTGAAAAACTGTTTTTT. This sequence encodes CASSLPLGVGGEKLFF. J is TRBJ1-4 and V is TRBV11-2; weak D call: TRBD1 (5 bases). The germline CDR1 and CDR2 sequences are SGHAT and FQNNGV. The CDR3 is made up of 16 amino acids. Trimming cost V 2 bases and J 7 bases, with 17 bases left between them.

The V and J genes are TRBV2 and TRBJ2-7; D is uncertain. V lost 0 bases, J lost 4 bases, and 4 bases lay in between. This CDR3 region has 12 residues. Germline-derived CDR1 and CDR2 are SNHLY and FYNNEI. The CDR3 DNA follows: TGTGCCAGCAGTGAAGCGCGATACGAGCAGTACTTC. Its protein is CASSEARYEQYF.

The chain employs TRBV19 and TRBJ1-2; no reliable D call. V shed 3 bases and J shed 3 bases, with 5 bases lying between them. Germline values: CDR1 LNHDA, CDR2 SQIVND (reference sequence). The CDR3 totals 12 residues. CDR3 in amino acids: CASSISDYGYTF. The CDR3 DNA sequence: TGTGCCAGTAGTATCTCGGACTATGGCTACACCTTC. Filled out from reference TRBV19 and TRBJ1-2, the complete variable domain reads DGGITQSPKYLFRKEGQNVTLSCEQNLNHDAMYWYRQDPGQGLRLIYYSQIVNDFQKGDIAEGYSVSREKKESFPLTVTSAQKNPTAFYLCASSISDYGYTFGSGTRLTVV.

V usage is TRBV7-2 and J usage is TRBJ1-2, with TRBD1 identical over 8 bases. Trimming removed 1 base from V and 2 bases from J; junction bases left unmatched: 6. This CDR3 spans 16 amino acids. Germline V lookup: CDR1 SGHTA, CDR2 FQGNSA. The CDR3 DNA is TGTGCCAGCAGCTTAGTAGCAGGACAGGGAAACTATGGCTACACCTTC. Amino acids: CASSLVAGQGNYGYTF.